The 20 T cell receptor beta chains listed next were all sequenced from one sample in a study of T cells expressing NK-cell markers (dated by TCRdb to about 2020). To prepare the library, 5' RACE was applied. TCRdb names Illumina HiSeq 2000 as the instrument used. The reads, reprocessed by TCRdb, yield one row per CDR3 protein sequence and no DNA. In this sample's table one finds 550,000 or so distinct CDR3 sequences. The ten largest clones add up to roughly 3.5% of the sample. Sequencing was carried out using blood T cells: a sorted CD56 or NKG2C T cell subset, CD4+ or CD8+ T cells, or bulk PBMC T cells (not recorded which). These receptors came from a man aged 18-30 years in good health. Donor details come from another sample of the same person, matched by shared clones.

V gene TRBV10-1 combines with J gene TRBJ2-2. The germline V gene encodes CDR1 WNHNN and CDR2 SYGVQD (reference sequence). The CDR3 extends over 13 amino acids. The CDR3 sequence: CASKDSRTGELFF.

This chain connects TRBV12-3 or TRBV12-4 to TRBJ2-2. The CDR3 is 15 amino acids. CDR3 region: CASSLMNSPTGELFF.

The chain is built from TRBV2 and TRBJ1-1; as DNA is missing, the TRBD1 call by TCRdb cannot be tested. In germline, CDR1 is SNHLY, CDR2 FYNNEI. The CDR3 spans 14 residues. CDR3 amino acids: CASSVTGGSTEAFF.

The V call is TRBV5-1, the J call TRBJ1-4; the D gene TCRdb calls, TRBD1, cannot be checked with no DNA. Per germline, CDR1 SGHRS and CDR2 YFSETQ. The CDR3 contains 15 residues. The CDR3 loop reads CASSLVGTGVEKLFF.

The rearrangement uses TRBV14 and TRBJ2-1. CDR1 and CDR2 (germline): SGHDN, FVKESK. The CDR3 runs to 13 residues. The CDR3 region is CASSQSRYNEQFF.

The chain is built from TRBV20-1 and TRBJ2-1; TCRdb names TRBD2, which stays unverified in the absence of DNA. Germline-derived CDR1 and CDR2 are DFQATT and SNEGSKA (reference sequence). The CDR3 is made up of 20 amino acids. CDR3 sequence reads: CSARDLAASGSPRSYNEQFF.

This sequence joins TRBV29-1 and TRBJ2-1; TCRdb's D call of TRBD2 is untestable without DNA. This CDR3 has 16 residues. In germline, CDR1 is SQVTM, CDR2 ANQGSEA. The CDR3 spells CSVEQGNSGTYNEQFF.

The J gene is TRBJ1-1, the V gene TRBV28; the D call from TCRdb, TRBD1, cannot be confirmed without DNA. The V gene's germline CDR1 is MDHEN and CDR2 SYDVKM. The CDR3 has 12 amino acids. The CDR3 loop is CASSFEGAEAFF.

V and J are TRBV20-1 and TRBJ2-3; no DNA is available, so the TRBD2 call from TCRdb remains unchecked. Per the germline V gene, CDR1 is DFQATT and CDR2 is SNEGSKA (reference sequence). This CDR3 has 13 residues. This CDR3 reads CSARDLAAGWQYF.

The chain employs TRBV27 and TRBJ2-7; the TCRdb call, TRBD1, lacks DNA for checking. Germline V gene lookup returns CDR1 MNHEY and CDR2 SMNVEV (reference sequence). This CDR3 region has 16 residues. This CDR3 is CASDRHKSGAGIEQYF.

This chain links TRBV12-3 or TRBV12-4 with TRBJ2-1; TCRdb's D gene call, TRBD2, goes unchecked for lack of DNA. This CDR3 is built from 15 residues. The CDR3 sequence: CASSYLAGDDNEQFF.

The chain links TRBV4-1 to TRBJ2-5; TCRdb's D call of TRBD1 is untestable without DNA. This CDR3 is built from 17 residues. The germline V gene encodes CDR1 MGHRA and CDR2 YSYEKL. CDR3 in amino acids: CASSQRSGASYQETQYF.

The chain recombines TRBV6-2 or TRBV6-3 with TRBJ1-4. Germline CDR1 and CDR2: MNHEY and SVGEGT. The CDR3 length is 12 residues. The CDR3 is CASSSRNEKLFF.

The chain is built from TRBV28 and TRBJ2-3; checking the TCRdb D call of TRBD2 is not possible without DNA. The CDR3 is 13 amino acids. Germline V lookup: CDR1 MDHEN, CDR2 SYDVKM. The CDR3 spells CASRAGLTDTQYF.

The CDR3 loop reads CSATQRTASGTGANEQFF. The rearrangement links TRBV20-1 to TRBJ2-1; TCRdb's assignment of TRBD2 cannot be checked, as there is no DNA. The length of the CDR3 is 18 residues. The germline V gene encodes CDR1 DFQATT and CDR2 SNEGSKA (reference sequence).

The gene calls are TRBV12-3 or TRBV12-4 and TRBJ2-3; TCRdb's D call, TRBD1, is unchecked because there is no DNA. The CDR3 is 15 residues long. The chain's CDR3 is CASSRWEGGTDTQYF.

This chain links TRBV7-3 with TRBJ1-1. This CDR3 comprises 13 residues. The germline V gene has CDR1 SGHTA and CDR2 FQGTGA. The chain's CDR3 is CASSPRSSTEAFF. Full variable domain (remainder filled in from reference TRBV7-3 and TRBJ1-1): GAGVSQTPSNKVTEKGKYVELRCDPISGHTALYWYRQSLGQGPEFLIYFQGTGAADDSGLPNDRFFAVRPEGSVSTLKIQRTERGDSAVYLCASSPRSSTEAFFGQGTRLTVV.

The chain is built from TRBV7-8 and TRBJ2-3; TCRdb designates TRBD1, a call that cannot be tested without DNA. Germline V CDR1 and CDR2: SGHVS, FQNEAQ. This CDR3 spans 15 amino acids. The CDR3 loop is CASSHTRDGLATQYF. The variable domain in full, completed from reference TRBV7-8 and TRBJ2-3, reads GAGVSQSPRYKVAKRGQDVALRCDPISGHVSLFWYQQALGQGPEFLTYFQNEAQLDKSGLPSDRFFAERPEGSVSTLKIQRTQQEDSAVYLCASSHTRDGLATQYFGPGTRLTVL.

CDR3 sequence: CAISDPFRREGGSQYF. The chain couples TRBV10-3 to TRBJ2-3; TCRdb picks TRBD2, but there is no DNA to check that call. There are 16 residues in the CDR3. From germline, CDR1 is ENHRY and CDR2 SYGVKD.

CDR3 region: CASSSGLVAYNEQFF. The rearrangement links TRBV12-3 or TRBV12-4 to TRBJ2-1; absent DNA, TCRdb's TRBD2 call cannot be checked. The CDR3 loop spans 15 amino acids.